The 21 T cell receptor beta chains listed next were all sequenced from one sample in a study of blood T cell repertoires in COVID-19. Some clones are missing from TCRdb's copy, which holds only in-frame ones; the method was immunoSEQ multiplex PCR. The table has 40,000 to 55,000 clones, more than 75% seen once; the top ten hold 14% to 15%. Sequencing input: peripheral blood. These receptor sequences come from a human donor in a cohort sampled during active COVID-19.

The chain is built from TRBV30 and TRBJ2-1; 16 bases fit TRBD2. CDR1 is GTSNPN and CDR2 is SVGIG in the germline V gene (reference sequence). This CDR3 has 14 amino acids. J was trimmed by 10 bases and V by 8 bases; bases with no gene match: 8. Written as DNA, the CDR3 is TGTGCCAGAACGGGACTAGCGGGGGGGGACGAGCAGTTCTTC. It encodes CARTGLAGGDEQFF.

The genes are TRBV29-1 and TRBJ2-7; no clear D gene. The V end was cut by 4 bases, the J end by 3 bases, with 16 bases between. The CDR3 contains 14 residues. Germline CDR1 reads SQVTM; CDR2 reads ANQGSEA. The CDR3 nucleotides are TGCAGCGTTGGCGAGGTACAATCTTTCTACGAGCAGTACTTC. Encoded protein: CSVGEVQSFYEQYF.

This chain links TRBV27 with TRBJ1-4; D is ambiguous. CDR1 and CDR2 from the germline V gene are MNHEY and SMNVEV (reference sequence). The CDR3 loop spans 14 amino acids. Trimming pared 5 bases from V and 7 bases from J, leaving 14 bases between. The CDR3 DNA sequence: TGTGCCAGCAGTCCGGCGGCGGAGGGTGAAAAACTGTTTTTT. Its protein product is CASSPAAEGEKLFF.

This clone was counted once. This chain uses TRBV6-6 with TRBJ1-6, with no clear D. CDR1 and CDR2 (germline): MNHNY, SVGAGI (reference sequence). The CDR3 is made up of 13 amino acids. V was pared by 8 bases and J by 5 bases, with 10 bases between. The DNA for the CDR3 is TGTGCCAGCCAGTGGCACGATAATTCACCCCTCCACTTT. Translation gives CASQWHDNSPLHF.

The chain carries TRBV5-6 and TRBJ1-5, with 7 bases identical to TRBD1. Germline V gives CDR1 SGHDT, CDR2 YYEEEE. With V trimmed by 2 bases and J by 4 bases, 15 bases remained unmatched. The CDR3 runs to 18 residues. CDR3 residues: CASSLTRTGAFGNQPQHF. In nucleotides, the CDR3 is TGTGCCAGCAGCTTAACCCGGACAGGTGCCTTCGGAAATCAGCCCCAGCATTTT.

The chain recombines TRBV9 with TRBJ2-7, with 8 bases fitting TRBD2. The V gene end was trimmed by 1 base and the J gene end by 5 bases; junction bases not matched to a gene: 8. Germline loops: CDR1 SGDLS, CDR2 YYNGEE. This CDR3 contains 15 residues. CDR3 coding DNA: TGTGCCAGCAGCGTAAGTCACGGGAGGGGGGACGAGCAGTACTTC. Protein sequence: CASSVSHGRGDEQYF.

V usage is TRBV24-1 and J usage is TRBJ2-2; D uncertain. V was trimmed by 4 bases and J by 7 bases, leaving 12 bases between them. Germline V CDR1 and CDR2: KGHDR, SFDVKD. The CDR3 loop spans 14 amino acids. Here the CDR3 DNA reads TGTGCCACCAGTGACAACCTAATAGACGGGGAGCTGTTTTTT. This codes for CATSDNLIDGELFF.

The chain couples TRBV18 to TRBJ1-5; no definite D call. CDR3 length: 13 residues. CDR1 and CDR2 from the germline V gene are KGHSH and LQKENI. With 5 bases removed from V and 6 bases from J, the gap between germline ends came to 11 bases. CDR3 sequence: CASSYQEGQPQHF. CDR3 nucleotide sequence: TGTGCCAGCTCATATCAGGAGGGTCAGCCCCAGCATTTT.

This clone is a singleton in its sample. This sequence joins TRBV5-4 and TRBJ1-2, with 7 bases identical to TRBD1. This CDR3 is built from 13 residues. Germline CDR1 reads SGHNT; CDR2 reads YYREEE (reference sequence). J lost 3 bases, V lost 4 bases, and 3 bases had no gene match. CDR3 nucleotide sequence: TGTGCCAGCAGCACCGGGACAGACTATGGCTACACCTTC. Translated: CASSTGTDYGYTF.

Remarks on this clone: The same CDR3 is also encoded by other DNA sequences in this sample. The chain uses TRBV5-1 and TRBJ2-3, with 14 nucleotides matching TRBD2. V trimming: 0 bases; J trimming: 3 bases; junction bases outside the gene matches: 0. Germline CDR1 and CDR2: SGHRS and YFSETQ. This CDR3 has 16 residues. The CDR3 nucleotides read TGCGCCAGCAGCTTGGGACTAGCGGGAGGGACAGATACGCAGTATTTT. Encoded protein: CASSLGLAGGTDTQYF.

This chain uses TRBV7-9 with TRBJ2-1; 11 nucleotides agree with TRBD2. V was clipped by 4 bases and J by 9 bases; unmatched bases: 11. Germline CDR1 is SEHNR and CDR2 is FQNEAQ (reference sequence). The CDR3 contains 16 residues. This chain's CDR3 is CASSSSGLAASSEQFF. Written as DNA, the CDR3 is TGTGCCAGCAGCTCGTCGGGACTAGCGGCTAGTAGTGAGCAGTTCTTC.

The chain carries TRBV11-3 and TRBJ2-2; D possibly corresponds to TRBD1 (6 bases). The germline V gene encodes CDR1 SGHNT and CDR2 YENEEA. The CDR3 length is 16 residues. V was pared by 4 bases and J by 2 bases, with 14 bases between. The CDR3 sequence is CASSSDRNQNTGELFF. The CDR3 nucleotides read TGTGCCAGCAGCTCCGACAGGAACCAAAACACCGGGGAGCTGTTTTTT.

V usage is TRBV6-5 and J usage is TRBJ2-7, with 8 bases lining up with TRBD1. V dropped 6 bases and J dropped 4; count of bases not matched to a gene: 11. CDR1 is MNHEY and CDR2 is SVGAGI in the germline V gene. This CDR3 has 15 amino acids. CDR3 DNA: TGTGCCAGCAGGCTGACAGGGGACTCTGGATACGAGCAGTACTTC. This sequence encodes CASRLTGDSGYEQYF.

The chain links TRBV7-2 to TRBJ1-2; TRBD1 aligns across 9 bases. In germline, CDR1 is SGHTA, CDR2 FQGNSA. J lost 4 bases, V lost 6 bases, and 18 bases had no gene match. The CDR3 runs to 18 residues. Here the CDR3 DNA reads TGTGCCAGCAGTTACCGGGGACAGGGCATCGCGTTTAGCTATGGCTACACCTTC. It encodes CASSYRGQGIAFSYGYTF.

The chain employs TRBV18 and TRBJ2-3; D remains unclear. V lost 3 bases to trimming and J lost 2 bases, with 6 bases between them. The length of the CDR3 is 13 residues. CDR1 is KGHSH and CDR2 is LQKENI in the germline V gene. CDR3 loop: CASSPSLTDTQYF. The CDR3, as DNA: TGTGCCAGCTCACCCTCCCTCACAGATACGCAGTATTTT.

The chain is built from TRBV6-5 and TRBJ2-7; D possibly corresponds to TRBD2 (5 bases). V was shortened by 7 bases and J by 1 base, with 17 bases between the two germline ends. The CDR3 is 15 amino acids. Per germline, CDR1 MNHEY and CDR2 SVGAGI. The DNA for the CDR3 is TGTGCCAGCAAGATCGCTGGAGAGGGATCCTACGAGCAGTACTTC. Protein product: CASKIAGEGSYEQYF.

The V call is TRBV19, the J call TRBJ1-5; no definite D call. Germline-derived CDR1 and CDR2 are LNHDA and SQIVND (reference sequence). The CDR3 totals 15 residues. V was shortened by 1 base and J by 4 bases, with 11 bases between the two germline ends. The CDR3 here is CASSIGGGSNQPQHF. DNA for the CDR3: TGTGCCAGTAGTATAGGTGGAGGGAGTAATCAGCCCCAGCATTTT.

This chain links TRBV2 with TRBJ1-6; D remains ambiguous. Germline V gene sequence: CDR1 SNHLY, CDR2 FYNNEI. This CDR3 is 16 amino acids long. Trimming removed 3 bases at V and 0 bases at J, with 9 bases between. In DNA form, the CDR3 reads TGTGCCAGCAGTGACAGTCGCTTCTCCTATAATTCACCCCTCCACTTT. Translating it yields CASSDSRFSYNSPLHF.

The V and J genes are TRBV5-1 and TRBJ2-7, with 7 bases lining up with TRBD1. Trimming removed 0 bases from V and 2 bases from J; junction bases left unmatched: 2. The CDR3 runs 14 residues. Germline CDR1 reads SGHRS; CDR2 reads YFSETQ. The CDR3 DNA reads TGCGCCAGCAGCTTGGGGGACAGAGCCTACGAGCAGTACTTC. Its translation: CASSLGDRAYEQYF.

This clone has more than one count but fewer than ten. J is TRBJ1-6 and V is TRBV10-3, with D uncertain. Germline values: CDR1 ENHRY, CDR2 SYGVKD. The CDR3 spans 15 residues. Between the trimmed V and J ends, which lost 10 bases and 0 bases, there was a span of 13 bases. The CDR3 loop is CATRGGSSYNSPLHF. The CDR3 DNA follows: TGTGCCACCCGAGGTGGAAGCTCCTATAATTCACCCCTCCACTTT.

The rearrangement joins TRBV19 to TRBJ2-2; 7 nucleotides align to TRBD2. The V segment lost 0 bases and the J segment 7 bases; nucleotides outside the gene matches: 8. This CDR3 contains 16 residues. Germline V gene sequence: CDR1 LNHDA, CDR2 SQIVND (reference sequence). Here the CDR3 DNA reads TGTGCCAGTAGTATAGATCTAAGACTAGCTAGCGGGGAGCTGTTTTTT. It translates to CASSIDLRLASGELFF.